This TCR beta chain came from a study of T cell changes during pregnancy in multiple sclerosis. Points on this clone: Other DNA sequences in the same sample also yield this CDR3.

The method was immunoSEQ multiplex PCR; TCRdb's version includes in-frame clones alone and lacks a portion of them. The sample includes almost 40,000 clones, around nine tenths of them seen just once. This CDR3 is built from 14 residues. V lost 5 bases and J lost 0, with 11 bases in between. Germline V gene lookup returns CDR1 LNHNV and CDR2 YYDKDF (reference sequence). Specimen: CD4+ T cells from peripheral blood mononuclear cells, collected in the third trimester of pregnancy. The chain recombines TRBV15 with TRBJ2-7; TRBD1 might be the D (6 bases). The sequence derives from a female donor in good health, enrolled as a control in a pregnancy study. In nucleotides, the CDR3 is TGTGCCACCAGCCGGGAAGGGGGCTCCTACGAGCAGTACTTC. Its translation is CATSREGGSYEQYF.